The clone carrying this T cell receptor (beta chain) came up many times. The CDR3 loop spans 14 amino acids. V lost 3 bases to trimming and J lost 2 bases; unmatched junction nucleotides: 1. Germline CDR1 SGHDN, CDR2 FVKESK. The source of the sample is a study of T cells in Graves' hyperthyroidism and ophthalmopathy. TCR beta CDR3 region amplification was performed from RNA transcripts. Initially, a first-round RT-PCR of the TCR CDR3 employed the HTBI primer set. TCRdb recomputed calls from the multiplex PCR reads with MiXCR, one row per CDR3 protein. This table has some 690,000 distinct CDR3 sequences, 17% appearing once.

The sequencing sample was made of blood. The chain couples TRBV14 to TRBJ2-7; TRBD2 matches 10 bases. The source of this sequence is a man aged 50 to 60 with Graves' hyperthyroidism. The CDR3 bases are TGTGCCAGCAGCCACGGACTAGCGGCCTACGAGCAGTACTTC. This translates into CASSHGLAAYEQYF.